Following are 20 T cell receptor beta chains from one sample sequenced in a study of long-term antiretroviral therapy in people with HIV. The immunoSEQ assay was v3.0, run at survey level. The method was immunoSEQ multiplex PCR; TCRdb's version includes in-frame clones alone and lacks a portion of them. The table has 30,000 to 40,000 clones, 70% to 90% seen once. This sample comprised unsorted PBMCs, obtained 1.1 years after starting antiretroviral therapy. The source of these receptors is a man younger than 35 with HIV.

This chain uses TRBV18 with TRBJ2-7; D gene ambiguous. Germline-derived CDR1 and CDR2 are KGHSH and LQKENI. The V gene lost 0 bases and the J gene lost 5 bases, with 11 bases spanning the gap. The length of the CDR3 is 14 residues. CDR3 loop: CASSPPGPTDEQYF. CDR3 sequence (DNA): TGTGCCAGCTCACCACCCGGGCCCACCGACGAGCAGTACTTC.

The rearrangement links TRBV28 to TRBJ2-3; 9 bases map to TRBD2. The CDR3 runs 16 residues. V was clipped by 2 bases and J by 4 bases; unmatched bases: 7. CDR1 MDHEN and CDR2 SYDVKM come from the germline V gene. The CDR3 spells CASSLAGGLGADTQYF. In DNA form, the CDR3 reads TGTGCCAGCAGTTTAGCGGGAGGGCTGGGGGCAGATACGCAGTATTTT.

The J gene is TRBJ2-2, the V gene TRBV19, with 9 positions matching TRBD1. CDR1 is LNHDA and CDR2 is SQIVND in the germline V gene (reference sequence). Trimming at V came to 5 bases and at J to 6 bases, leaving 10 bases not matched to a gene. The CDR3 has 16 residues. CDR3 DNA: TGTGCCAGTAGTCTGCACGGGACAGGGACGGCCGGGGAGCTGTTTTTT. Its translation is CASSLHGTGTAGELFF. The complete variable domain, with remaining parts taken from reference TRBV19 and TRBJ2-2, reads DGGITQSPKYLFRKEGQNVTLSCEQNLNHDAMYWYRQDPGQGLRLIYYSQIVNDFQKGDIAEGYSVSREKKESFPLTVTSAQKNPTAFYLCASSLHGTGTAGELFFGEGSRLTVL.

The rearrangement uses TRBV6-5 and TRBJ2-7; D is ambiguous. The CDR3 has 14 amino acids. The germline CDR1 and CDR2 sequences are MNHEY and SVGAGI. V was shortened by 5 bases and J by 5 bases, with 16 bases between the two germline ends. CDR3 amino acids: CASSDTVLGNEQYF. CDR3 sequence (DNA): TGTGCCAGCAGTGACACCGTTCTAGGGAACGAGCAGTACTTC.

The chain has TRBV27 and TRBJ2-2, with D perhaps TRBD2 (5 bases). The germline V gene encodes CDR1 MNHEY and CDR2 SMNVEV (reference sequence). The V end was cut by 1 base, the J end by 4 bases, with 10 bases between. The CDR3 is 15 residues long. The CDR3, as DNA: TGTGCCAGCAGTTTATATTCCCTAGCCACCGGGGAGCTGTTTTTT. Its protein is CASSLYSLATGELFF.

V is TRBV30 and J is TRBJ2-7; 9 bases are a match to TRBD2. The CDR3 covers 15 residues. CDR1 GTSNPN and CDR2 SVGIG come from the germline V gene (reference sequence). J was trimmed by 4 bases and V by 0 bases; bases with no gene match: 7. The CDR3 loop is CAWSVGASGVYEQYF. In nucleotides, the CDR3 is TGTGCCTGGAGTGTTGGAGCTAGCGGGGTATACGAGCAGTACTTC.

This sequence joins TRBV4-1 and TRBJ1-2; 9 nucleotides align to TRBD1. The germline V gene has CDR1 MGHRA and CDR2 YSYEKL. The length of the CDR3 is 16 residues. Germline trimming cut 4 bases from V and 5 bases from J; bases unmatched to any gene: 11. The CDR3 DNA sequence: TGCGCCAGCAGCCTTAAAGAACCGGGACAGGGATATGGCTACACCTTC. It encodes CASSLKEPGQGYGYTF.

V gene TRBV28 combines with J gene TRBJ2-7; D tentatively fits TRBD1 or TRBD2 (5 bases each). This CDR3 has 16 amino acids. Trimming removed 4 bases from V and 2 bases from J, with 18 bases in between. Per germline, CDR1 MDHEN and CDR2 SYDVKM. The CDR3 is CASSSTGTPNPYEQYF. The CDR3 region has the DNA TGTGCCAGCAGTTCTACCGGGACCCCGAACCCCTACGAGCAGTACTTC.

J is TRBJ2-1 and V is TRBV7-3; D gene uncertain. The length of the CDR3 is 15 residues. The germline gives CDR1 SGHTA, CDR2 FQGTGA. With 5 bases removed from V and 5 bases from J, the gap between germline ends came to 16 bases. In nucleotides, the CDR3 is TGTGCCAGCAGCCTCGGCCCCGTAACGAACAATGAGCAGTTCTTC. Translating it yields CASSLGPVTNNEQFF. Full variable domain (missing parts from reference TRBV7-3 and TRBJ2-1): GAGVSQTPSNKVTEKGKYVELRCDPISGHTALYWYRQSLGQGPEFLIYFQGTGAADDSGLPNDRFFAVRPEGSVSTLKIQRTERGDSAVYLCASSLGPVTNNEQFFGPGTRLTVL.

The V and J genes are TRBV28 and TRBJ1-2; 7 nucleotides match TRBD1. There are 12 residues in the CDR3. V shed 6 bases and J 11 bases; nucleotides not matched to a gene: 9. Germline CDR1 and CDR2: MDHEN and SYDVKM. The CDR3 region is CASSPPVTGYTF. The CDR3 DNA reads TGTGCCAGCAGCCCCCCGGTGACAGGGTACACCTTC.

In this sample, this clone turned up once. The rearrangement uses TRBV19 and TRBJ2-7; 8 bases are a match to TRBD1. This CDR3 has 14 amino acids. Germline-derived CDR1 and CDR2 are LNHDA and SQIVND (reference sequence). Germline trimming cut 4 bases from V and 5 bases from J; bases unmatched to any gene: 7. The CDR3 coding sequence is TGTGCCAGTAGTACATACAGGGGGATCCACGAGCAGTACTTC. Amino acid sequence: CASSTYRGIHEQYF.

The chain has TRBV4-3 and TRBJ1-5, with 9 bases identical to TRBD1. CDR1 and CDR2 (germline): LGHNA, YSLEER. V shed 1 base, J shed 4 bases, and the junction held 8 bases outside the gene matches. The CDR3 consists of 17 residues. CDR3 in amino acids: CASSQVYRGQGNQPQHF. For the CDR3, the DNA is TGCGCCAGCAGCCAAGTATACAGGGGGCAGGGGAATCAGCCCCAGCATTTT.

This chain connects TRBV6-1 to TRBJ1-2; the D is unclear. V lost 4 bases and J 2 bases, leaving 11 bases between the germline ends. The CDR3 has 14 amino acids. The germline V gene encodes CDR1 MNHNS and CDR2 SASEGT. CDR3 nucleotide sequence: TGTGCCAGCAGTGTTCGGGTGGGGAACTATGGCTACACCTTC. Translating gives CASSVRVGNYGYTF.

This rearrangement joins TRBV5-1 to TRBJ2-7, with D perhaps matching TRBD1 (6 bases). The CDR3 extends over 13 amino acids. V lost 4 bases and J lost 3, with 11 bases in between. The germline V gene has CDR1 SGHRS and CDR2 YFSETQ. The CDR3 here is CASSDAGDYEQYF. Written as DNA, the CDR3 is TGCGCCAGCAGCGACGCAGGGGACTACGAGCAGTACTTC.

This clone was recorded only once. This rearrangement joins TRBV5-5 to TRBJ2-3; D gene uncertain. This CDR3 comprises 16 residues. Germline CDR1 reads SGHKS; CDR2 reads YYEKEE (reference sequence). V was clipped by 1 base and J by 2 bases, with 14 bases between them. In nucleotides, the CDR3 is TGTGCCAGCAGCTTGATGAACATGGGGTTCACAGATACGCAGTATTTT. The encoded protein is CASSLMNMGFTDTQYF.

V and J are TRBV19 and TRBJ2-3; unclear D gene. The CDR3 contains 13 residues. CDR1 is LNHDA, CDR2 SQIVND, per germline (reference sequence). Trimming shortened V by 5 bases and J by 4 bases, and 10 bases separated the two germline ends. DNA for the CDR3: TGTGCCAGTAGTCCGTGGGTTTCAGATACGCAGTATTTT. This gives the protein CASSPWVSDTQYF.

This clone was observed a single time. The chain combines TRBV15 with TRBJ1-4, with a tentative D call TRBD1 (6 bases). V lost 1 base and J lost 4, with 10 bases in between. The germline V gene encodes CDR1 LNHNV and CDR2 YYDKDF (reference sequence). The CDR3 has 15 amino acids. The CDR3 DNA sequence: TGTGCCACCAGCAGAGCAACAGGGATTAATGAAAAACTGTTTTTT. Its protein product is CATSRATGINEKLFF.

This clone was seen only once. CDR3 DNA: TGCGCCAGCAGCCAAGAAGGACAGGGGGCTATATACGAGCAGTACTTC. It specifies CASSQEGQGAIYEQYF. The chain couples TRBV4-1 to TRBJ2-7; 11 bases are a match to TRBD1. CDR1 is MGHRA, CDR2 YSYEKL, per germline. This CDR3 is built from 16 residues. The ends lost 0 bases at V and 4 bases at J; junction bases unmatched: 5.

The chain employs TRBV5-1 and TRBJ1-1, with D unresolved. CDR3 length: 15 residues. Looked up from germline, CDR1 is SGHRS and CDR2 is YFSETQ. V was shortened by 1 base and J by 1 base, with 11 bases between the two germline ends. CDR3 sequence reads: CASSLLGSGNTEAFF. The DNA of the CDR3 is TGCGCCAGCAGCTTGCTAGGGTCGGGGAACACTGAAGCTTTCTTT.

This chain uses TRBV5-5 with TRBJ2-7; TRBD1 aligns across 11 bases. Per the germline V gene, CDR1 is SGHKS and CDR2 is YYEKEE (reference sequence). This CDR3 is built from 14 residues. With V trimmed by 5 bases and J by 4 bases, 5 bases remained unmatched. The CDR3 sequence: CASSPDRGLYEQYF. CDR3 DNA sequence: TGTGCCAGCAGTCCGGACAGGGGGCTTTACGAGCAGTACTTC. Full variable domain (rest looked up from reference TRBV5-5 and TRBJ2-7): DAGVTQSPTHLIKTRGQQVTLRCSPISGHKSVSWYQQVLGQGPQFIFQYYEKEERGRGNFPDRFSARQFPNYSSELNVNALLLGDSALYLCASSPDRGLYEQYFGPGTRLTVT.